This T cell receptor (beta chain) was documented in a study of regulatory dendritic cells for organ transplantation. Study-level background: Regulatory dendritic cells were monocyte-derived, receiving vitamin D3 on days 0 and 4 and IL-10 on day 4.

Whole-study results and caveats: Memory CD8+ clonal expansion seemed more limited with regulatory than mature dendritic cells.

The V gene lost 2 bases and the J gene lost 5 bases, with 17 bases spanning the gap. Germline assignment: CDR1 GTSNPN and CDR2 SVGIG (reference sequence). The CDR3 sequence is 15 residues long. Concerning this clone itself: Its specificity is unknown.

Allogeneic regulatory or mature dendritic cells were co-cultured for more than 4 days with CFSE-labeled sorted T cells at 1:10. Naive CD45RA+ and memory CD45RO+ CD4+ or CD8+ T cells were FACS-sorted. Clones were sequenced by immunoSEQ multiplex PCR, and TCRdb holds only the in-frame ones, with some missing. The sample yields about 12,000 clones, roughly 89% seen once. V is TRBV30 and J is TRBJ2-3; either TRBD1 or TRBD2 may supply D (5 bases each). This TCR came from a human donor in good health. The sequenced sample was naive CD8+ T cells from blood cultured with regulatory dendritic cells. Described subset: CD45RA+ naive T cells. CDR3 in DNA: TGTGCCTGGAGTCGGCTGGGGGAGCGTCAAGATACGCAGTATTTT. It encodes CAWSRLGERQDTQYF. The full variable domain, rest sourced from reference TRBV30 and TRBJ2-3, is SQTIHQWPATLVQPVGSPLSLECTVEGTSNPNLYWYRQAAGRGLQLLFYSVGIGQISSEVPQNLSASRPQDRQFILSSKKLLLSDSGFYLCAWSRLGERQDTQYFGPGTRLTVL.